This T cell receptor (beta chain) comes out of a study of T cell changes during pregnancy in multiple sclerosis. The assay was immunoSEQ multiplex PCR, and TCRdb's table has in-frame clones only and misses some. This table has about 49,000 clones, almost 90% appearing once. The sequence was collected from a female donor in good health, enrolled as a control in a pregnancy study. This material consisted of peripheral blood, taken after pregnancy.

The CDR3 DNA reads as TGCAGCGTTGAAGGCGGGGGGCCTGAAAAACTGTTTTTT. Its translation: CSVEGGGPEKLFF. The chain employs TRBV29-1 and TRBJ1-4, with D perhaps TRBD1 (6 bases). Deletions cut 1 base from V and 7 bases from J, with 10 bases between. This CDR3 contains 13 residues. Germline values: CDR1 SQVTM, CDR2 ANQGSEA.